These 20 T cell receptor beta chains were sequenced from one sample in a study of CD8+ T cells in alopecia areata. This sample's treatment: oral pan-JAK inhibitor, 5-10 mg twice daily. Reverse transcription of extracted RNA yielded cDNA, which provided the sequencing template. Profiling relied on immunoSEQ multiplex PCR, and the TCRdb table lists in-frame clones only, not all of them. There are under 350,000 clones in the sample; 58% occur only once, and about 1.7% lies in the top ten. Sequencing was performed on CD4+ T cells sorted from blood, taken at week 24, from a patient treated with tofacitinib. The receptors come from a human donor with alopecia areata.

The genes are TRBV15 and TRBJ2-6; D call uncertain. Trimming shortened V by 4 bases and J by 2 bases, and 12 bases separated the two germline ends. This CDR3 contains 16 residues. The V gene's germline CDR1 is LNHNV and CDR2 YYDKDF (reference sequence). CDR3 DNA: TGTGCCACCAGCAATTCTCCTCTACCTGGGGCCAACGTCCTGACTTTC. Protein: CATSNSPLPGANVLTF.

The rearrangement links TRBV30 to TRBJ2-5, with 7 bases matching TRBD1. The germline gives CDR1 GTSNPN, CDR2 SVGIG (reference sequence). V trimming: 5 bases; J trimming: 2 bases; junction bases outside the gene matches: 8. This CDR3 contains 14 residues. The DNA for the CDR3 is TGTGCCTGGTCGAGGGGGCGCCTTCAAGAGACCCAGTACTTC. Translation: CAWSRGRLQETQYF. The entire variable domain, with the rest obtained from reference TRBV30 and TRBJ2-5, is as follows: SQTIHQWPATLVQPVGSPLSLECTVEGTSNPNLYWYRQAAGRGLQLLFYSVGIGQISSEVPQNLSASRPQDRQFILSSKKLLLSDSGFYLCAWSRGRLQETQYFGPGTRLLVL.

CDR3 region: CASSEIGQGLGGYTF. The CDR3 DNA reads as TGTGCCAGCAGTGAGATAGGACAGGGCCTCGGTGGCTACACCTTC. The chain employs TRBV2 and TRBJ1-2, with 8 bases matching TRBD1. V gave up 3 bases and J gave up 7 bases; unmatched junction bases: 10. CDR1 and CDR2 from the germline V gene are SNHLY and FYNNEI. CDR3 length equals 15 residues.

This clone has a single count. The rearrangement links TRBV30 to TRBJ2-7, with D possibly TRBD1 on 6 matching bases. Germline loops: CDR1 GTSNPN, CDR2 SVGIG (reference sequence). The CDR3 consists of 13 residues. Trimming removed 3 bases at V and 0 bases at J, with 9 bases between. The CDR3 here is CAWSPDSSYEQYF. The CDR3 DNA is TGTGCCTGGAGCCCGGACAGCTCCTACGAGCAGTACTTC.

CDR3 bases: TGTGCCTGGAGTACCAGGGGGCCTTACTATGGCTACACCTTC. It encodes CAWSTRGPYYGYTF. This chain joins TRBV30 and TRBJ1-2, with 8 nucleotides matching TRBD1. Unmatched junction bases numbered 5, after V lost 2 bases and J lost 3 bases. Germline assignment: CDR1 GTSNPN and CDR2 SVGIG (reference sequence). CDR3 length: 14 amino acids.

V gene TRBV2 combines with J gene TRBJ2-7, with 11 bases that match TRBD1. V lost 6 bases to trimming and J lost 5 bases; unmatched junction nucleotides: 9. CDR1 SNHLY and CDR2 FYNNEI come from the germline V gene. CDR3 length: 15 amino acids. The chain's CDR3 is CASSVGTGGVDEQYF. The CDR3 DNA reads as TGTGCCAGCAGCGTTGGGACAGGGGGTGTAGACGAGCAGTACTTC.

The chain links TRBV6-6 to TRBJ1-1; weak D call: TRBD1 (6 bases). The V gene lost 5 bases and the J gene lost 1 base, with 14 bases spanning the gap. Germline loops: CDR1 MNHNY, CDR2 SVGAGI (reference sequence). The CDR3 runs 15 residues. CDR3 in DNA: TGTGCCAGCAGTCTACCACAGGGCGGGAACACTGAAGCTTTCTTT. This translates into CASSLPQGGNTEAFF.

This clone was seen only a few times. The chain is built from TRBV7-9 and TRBJ1-5; tentative D call: TRBD1 (6 bases). The ends were cut back, 5 bases at V and 0 bases at J, with 17 bases in the middle. The CDR3 is 17 amino acids. Germline values: CDR1 SEHNR, CDR2 FQNEAQ (reference sequence). The CDR3 coding sequence is TGTGCCAGCAGCCCCGGTCACAGGGACGATAGCAATCAGCCCCAGCATTTT. Its protein product is CASSPGHRDDSNQPQHF.

V is TRBV14 and J is TRBJ2-7; D remains ambiguous. Germline loops: CDR1 SGHDN, CDR2 FVKESK. V was pared by 0 bases and J by 0 bases, with 9 bases between. This CDR3 region has 15 residues. CDR3 sequence: CASSQDWEFSYEQYF. CDR3 nucleotides: TGTGCCAGCAGCCAAGACTGGGAATTCTCCTACGAGCAGTACTTC.

This chain uses TRBV29-1 with TRBJ2-5, with 8 positions matching TRBD2. The germline V gene has CDR1 SQVTM and CDR2 ANQGSEA. After removal of 6 bases from V and 1 base from J, the junction contained 10 bases not matched to a gene. The CDR3 contains 15 residues. The CDR3 DNA reads as TGCAGCGTGGGACTAGTGGGGAGTCTCCAAGAGACCCAGTACTTC. This translates into CSVGLVGSLQETQYF.

The count of this clone is one. CDR3 protein: CASSEEAPPYNEQFF. In nucleotides, the CDR3 is TGTGCCAGCAGTGAAGAAGCGCCCCCCTACAATGAGCAGTTCTTC. This sequence joins TRBV6-1 and TRBJ2-1; D ambiguous. Germline lookup yields CDR1 MNHNS and CDR2 SASEGT. Between the trimmed V and J ends, which lost 1 base and 2 bases, there was a span of 9 bases. CDR3 length equals 15 residues.

The V gene is TRBV5-4, the J gene TRBJ2-5, with D possibly TRBD1 on 5 matching bases. Trimming left V 1 base short and J 3 bases short, with 13 bases between. Germline values: CDR1 SGHNT, CDR2 YYREEE (reference sequence). CDR3 length equals 15 residues. The CDR3 here is CASSLFTGREETQYF. CDR3 DNA sequence: TGTGCCAGCAGCTTGTTCACAGGTCGAGAAGAGACCCAGTACTTC.

The chain links TRBV5-6 to TRBJ1-1; no reliable D call. The length of the CDR3 is 12 residues. The germline gives CDR1 SGHDT, CDR2 YYEEEE. The V and J ends lost 1 base and 5 bases respectively, with 6 bases between them. The CDR3 region has the DNA TGTGCCAGCAGCTTGTTGAGGACTGAAGCTTTCTTT. Amino acids: CASSLLRTEAFF.

This clone was picked up a small number of times. V is TRBV5-5 and J is TRBJ2-1; D is uncertain. This CDR3 is 15 amino acids long. In germline, CDR1 is SGHKS, CDR2 YYEKEE (reference sequence). V was trimmed by 4 bases and J by 7 bases, leaving 18 bases between them. The CDR3, as DNA: TGTGCCAGCAGCACTATCGTCGGTGGGTCAAATGAGCAGTTCTTC. Protein product: CASSTIVGGSNEQFF. The entire variable domain, with the rest obtained from reference TRBV5-5 and TRBJ2-1, is as follows: DAGVTQSPTHLIKTRGQQVTLRCSPISGHKSVSWYQQVLGQGPQFIFQYYEKEERGRGNFPDRFSARQFPNYSSELNVNALLLGDSALYLCASSTIVGGSNEQFFGPGTRLTVL.

This chain connects TRBV18 to TRBJ2-7; tentatively, D is TRBD1 (6 bases). V gave up 3 bases and J gave up 4 bases, with 10 bases separating them. Germline V CDR1 and CDR2: KGHSH, LQKENI. This CDR3 contains 13 residues. CDR3 sequence: CASSPVQGYEQYF. The CDR3 DNA is TGTGCCAGCTCACCGGTACAGGGTTACGAGCAGTACTTC.

The rearrangement joins TRBV7-9 to TRBJ1-1, with a tentative D call TRBD1 (6 bases). Looked up from germline, CDR1 is SEHNR and CDR2 is FQNEAQ (reference sequence). V was shortened by 6 bases and J by 4 bases, with 12 bases between the two germline ends. This CDR3 region has 13 residues. The CDR3 nucleotides read TGTGCCAGCAGGCCACAGGGAGGCACTGAAGCTTTCTTT. Amino acid sequence: CASRPQGGTEAFF.

The chain uses TRBV14 and TRBJ2-1, with no clear D. Trimming took off 1 base at V and 14 bases at J, with 15 bases between the two ends. Germline assignment: CDR1 SGHDN and CDR2 FVKESK. This CDR3 is built from 13 residues. CDR3 region: CASSQVDPRKKFF. The CDR3 nucleotides read TGTGCCAGCAGCCAAGTCGACCCCCGGAAGAAGTTCTTC.

The chain joins TRBV7-2 to TRBJ2-2; D gene unclear. V was shortened by 3 bases and J by 4 bases, with 9 bases between the two germline ends. Germline-derived CDR1 and CDR2 are SGHTA and FQGNSA. The CDR3 sequence is 14 residues long. CDR3 bases: TGTGCCAGCAGCTTTTTCCAGAGCACCGGGGAGCTGTTTTTT. This translates into CASSFFQSTGELFF.

This chain's CDR3 is CASSYGTSGVFSTDTQYF. CDR3 bases: TGTGCCAGCAGCTATGGGACTAGCGGGGTTTTTAGCACAGATACGCAGTATTTT. The V call is TRBV5-4, the J call TRBJ2-3; 13 bases are shared with TRBD2. V was clipped by 3 bases and J by 0 bases; unmatched bases: 7. The V gene's germline CDR1 is SGHNT and CDR2 YYREEE (reference sequence). This CDR3 contains 18 residues.

V is TRBV5-4 and J is TRBJ2-3; no reliable D call. The germline V and J ends were trimmed by 2 bases and 4 bases, with 8 bases remaining between them. The CDR3 is 13 residues long. Germline CDR1 is SGHNT and CDR2 is YYREEE (reference sequence). The CDR3 reads CASSFLGSDTQYF. The CDR3 nucleotides are TGTGCCAGCAGCTTTTTGGGTTCAGATACGCAGTATTTT.